This is a list of T cell receptor beta chains from one sample in a study of control samples from healthy donors and cancer patients. Only in-frame clones appear in the TCRdb table, and some are missing; sequencing was by immunoSEQ multiplex PCR. This sample has about 120,000 clones, with 80% to 95% found just once. Sequencing used blood. Receptor source: a young man in good health. Each CDR3 is given with its conserved first and last residue. The order of the fields is J gene, D gene, clone size, V gene, CDR3 DNA, CDR3 protein. A D gene is named only where the DNA matches it firmly. Clone size, where shown, is once, few, many, or a class for clones that have expanded.

>TRBJ1-2|TRBD1|-|TRBV9
TGTGCCAGCAGCGCCCACCTCCCCAAGGGGGCGCAGTATTCGGGGAACTATGGCTACACCTTC
CASSAHLPKGAQYSGNYGYTF
>TRBJ2-7|TRBD1|-|TRBV7-9
TGTGCCAGCAGCCCACCGACAGGGGACTACGAGCAGTACTTC
CASSPPTGDYEQYF
>TRBJ2-3|TRBD2|-|TRBV19
TGTGCCAGTAGTATCGGACTAGCGGGGCGCACAGATACGCAGTATTTT
CASSIGLAGRTDTQYF
>TRBJ1-5|TRBD1|-|TRBV6-6
TGTGCCAGCAGTTCCCGACAGGGGGATCAGCCCCAGCATTTT
CASSSRQGDQPQHF
>TRBJ2-3|-|-|TRBV12-5
TGTGCTAGTGGTTTGCCCACATCACAAGGCACAGATACGCAGTATTTT
CASGLPTSQGTDTQYF
>TRBJ2-7|-|once|TRBV6-1
TGTGCCAGCAGTGAATGGGATCCCTCCTACGAGCAGTACTTC
CASSEWDPSYEQYF
>TRBJ2-3|-|-|TRBV6-2/TRBV6-3
TGTGCCAGCAGTCCCAGGGATGATACGCAGTATTTT
CASSPRDDTQYF
>TRBJ1-4|TRBD1|-|TRBV9
TGTGCCAGCAGCGGGGACAGCAGAGAAAAACTGTTTTTT
CASSGDSREKLFF
>TRBJ2-7|TRBD2|-|TRBV7-9
TGTGCCAGCAGCTTTAGCCCCCGGGAGGGGTACGAGCAGTACTTC
CASSFSPREGYEQYF
>TRBJ1-3|-|once|TRBV6-5
TGTGCCAGCAGCCAAAACGATGGAAGAAACACCATATATTTT
CASSQNDGRNTIYF
>TRBJ2-3|TRBD2|-|TRBV6-6
TGTGCCAGCAGTTACGACGGGGGGGCAGATACGCAGTATTTT
CASSYDGGADTQYF
>TRBJ2-1|-|-|TRBV7-3
-
CASSFGPGSYNEQFF
>TRBJ2-1|TRBD2|-|TRBV7-9
TGTGCCAGCAGACACCGACCGGGACTACGGCGAGACAATGAGCAGTTCTTC
CASRHRPGLRRDNEQFF
>TRBJ1-6|-|-|TRBV6-6
TGTGCCAGCACGAGACAGGACTCCTATAATTCACCCCTCCACTTT
CASTRQDSYNSPLHF
>TRBJ1-5|-|-|TRBV10-1
TGCGCCAACCAATCAAACGGGGGTCAGCCCCAGCATTTT
CANQSNGGQPQHF
>TRBJ1-1|-|once|TRBV7-7
TGTGCCAGCAGCTTAGGAAACGTGGGAATGCGGGCTTTGAACACTGAAGCTTTCTTT
CASSLGNVGMRALNTEAFF
>TRBJ1-4|-|-|TRBV12-5
TGTGCTAGTGGTTTGGTACCCCGGAGGAGGGTAGCTCTAGCTAATGAAAAACTGTTTTTT
CASGLVPRRRVALANEKLFF
>TRBJ1-2|-|-|TRBV2
TGTGCCAGCACTTGGGGGCTGGCGGGCTACACCTTC
CASTWGLAGYTF
>TRBJ1-3|TRBD1|-|TRBV3-1/TRBV3-2
TGTGCCAGCAGCCGGGACAGAACAAACTCTGGAAACACCATATATTTT
CASSRDRTNSGNTIYF
>TRBJ1-2|-|-|TRBV15
TGTGCCACCAGCAGAGATAGGTCGGGAAACTATGGCTACACCTTC
CATSRDRSGNYGYTF
>TRBJ1-1|-|-|TRBV3-1/TRBV3-2
TGTGCCAGCAGCCCCCCGACGGGGGCTGGGAACACTGAAGCTTTCTTT
CASSPPTGAGNTEAFF
>TRBJ1-4|-|-|TRBV19
TGTGCCAGTAGTATGGGATTTGCGGGAGATGGGAATGAAAAACTGTTTTTT
CASSMGFAGDGNEKLFF
>TRBJ2-1|TRBD2|once|TRBV6-4
TGTGCCAGCAGTGAGACTAGCGGCTCCTACAATGAGCAGTTCTTC
CASSETSGSYNEQFF
>TRBJ2-3|TRBD2|once|TRBV6-6
TGTGCCAGCAGTATCCTAGCGGGGGGGATCGGTACGCAGTATTTT
CASSILAGGIGTQYF
>TRBJ1-2|-|-|TRBV28
TGTGCCAGCAGCCCCGCGGTCAGGGATTGCTACACCTTC
CASSPAVRDCYTF
>TRBJ2-3|TRBD2|few|TRBV5-1
TGCGCCAGCAGCATAAGCGGGGGGGTCTCAGATACGCAGTATTTT
CASSISGGVSDTQYF
>TRBJ1-2|TRBD1|-|TRBV12-5
TGTGCTAGTGGTTTGACGCAGGACAGGGGGAGTTACACCTTC
CASGLTQDRGSYTF
>TRBJ2-1|-|-|TRBV19
TGTGCCAGTAGCAAACAGAGCTCCTACAATGAGCAGTTCTTC
CASSKQSSYNEQFF
>TRBJ2-3|TRBD2|-|TRBV5-1
TGCGCCAGCAGCCCCGGGGGACTATTCCCTCCCGCAGATACGCAGTATTTT
CASSPGGLFPPADTQYF